The clone carrying this TCR beta chain was observed a few times. The antigen is undetermined. The junction shows a germline mismatch at one end, possibly a read error. These data are taken from a study of post-analysis software for immune sequencing data. On the study more broadly: Included courses were relapsing-remitting and secondary progressive multiple sclerosis; progressive-relapsing multiple sclerosis was also included.

Study-level findings and limits: Five or six TRBV segments appeared more often in patients than in controls, and TRBV5-6, TRBV5-1 and TRBV20-1 were among these. By F measure, strong co-clustering occurred among samples prepared in the same batch.

Incorporated into the TCR beta cDNA libraries were unique molecular identifiers, which served to reduce PCR and sequencing biases. About 500,000 cDNA molecules were obtained per 1 to 10 million input T cells. TCRdb reanalysed the PCR reads using MiXCR and keeps one entry per CDR3 protein. This sample yields about 540,000 distinct CDR3 sequences, of which around 36% are seen a single time; under 7% belongs to the top ten. Per germline, CDR1 SGHRS and CDR2 YFSETQ. The CDR3 consists of 15 residues. This sequence joins TRBV5-1 and TRBJ2-5; 9 positions match TRBD2. Sequencing input: blood. The origin of this receptor is a girl between 2 and 17 years old with multiple sclerosis. Here the CDR3 reads CAGSARLAAGETQYF. DNA of the CDR3: TGCGCCGGCAGCGCGAGACTAGCGGCGGGCGAGACCCAGTACTTC.